The 5 T cell receptor beta chains reported below all come from one sample, sequenced in a study of blood T cell repertoires in COVID-19. Using immunoSEQ multiplex PCR, the repertoire was profiled, and TCRdb retains in-frame clones only, with some absent. Of some 170,000 clones in the sample, more than 75% were seen once. The sample comprised PBMCs or T cells enriched from blood (not recorded which). All receptors come from a woman aged 45-65 years who had recovered from COVID-19.

This chain connects TRBV3-1 (or the pseudogene TRBV3-2) to TRBJ2-5, with D possibly matching TRBD1 (6 bases). The CDR3 covers 13 residues. The V gene's germline CDR1 is LGHDT and CDR2 YNNKEL (reference sequence). Trimming took off 6 bases at V and 3 bases at J, with 11 bases between the two ends. The CDR3 protein is CASSHPGEETQYF. CDR3 bases: TGTGCCAGCAGTCATCCAGGGGAAGAGACCCAGTACTTC.

Here the CDR3 DNA reads TGTGCCTGGAAGCGGGAGGGTCGGGAGACCCAGTACTTC. Translating gives CAWKREGRETQYF. This chain connects TRBV30 to TRBJ2-5; 10 bases align to TRBD2. J gave up 5 bases and V 4 bases, and 4 bases lay outside the gene matches. The CDR3 is made up of 13 amino acids. The germline gives CDR1 GTSNPN, CDR2 SVGIG (reference sequence).

The rearrangement uses TRBV2 and TRBJ2-1; D is unclear. Between the trimmed V and J ends, which lost 7 bases and 8 bases, there was a span of 6 bases. The CDR3 is 10 residues long. Germline V lookup: CDR1 SNHLY, CDR2 FYNNEI. CDR3 region: CASKAYEQFF. CDR3 bases: TGTGCCAGCAAAGCCTATGAGCAGTTCTTC.

The CDR3 protein is CASSFTGIAEAFF. CDR3 DNA: TGTGCCAGCAGTTTTACAGGAATCGCTGAAGCTTTCTTT. The chain combines TRBV12-3 or TRBV12-4 with TRBJ1-1; perhaps TRBD1 as D (5 bases). There are 13 residues in the CDR3. V dropped 3 bases and J dropped 6 bases, with 11 bases sitting between them.

The chain joins TRBV3-1 (or the pseudogene TRBV3-2) to TRBJ2-1; no clear D. The CDR3 has 15 amino acids. The ends were cut back, 1 base at V and 6 bases at J, with 13 bases in the middle. The germline CDR1 and CDR2 sequences are LGHDT and YNNKEL (reference sequence). The CDR3 bases are TGTGCCAGCAGCCAAGGGGCCGCAGGATTCAATGAGCAGTTCTTC. It encodes CASSQGAAGFNEQFF.